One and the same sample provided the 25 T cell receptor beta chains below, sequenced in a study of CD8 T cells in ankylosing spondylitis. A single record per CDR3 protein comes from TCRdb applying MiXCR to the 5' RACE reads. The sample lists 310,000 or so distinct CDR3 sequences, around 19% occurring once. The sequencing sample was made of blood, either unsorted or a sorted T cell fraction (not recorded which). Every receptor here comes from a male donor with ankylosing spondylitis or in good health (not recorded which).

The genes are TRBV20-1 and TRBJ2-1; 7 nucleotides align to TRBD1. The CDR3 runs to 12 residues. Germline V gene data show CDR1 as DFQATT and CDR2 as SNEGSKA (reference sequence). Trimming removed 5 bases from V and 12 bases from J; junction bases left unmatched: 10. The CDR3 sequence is CSAFRDSGWQFF. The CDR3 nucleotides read TGCAGTGCTTTCCGGGACAGTGGTTGGCAGTTCTTC.

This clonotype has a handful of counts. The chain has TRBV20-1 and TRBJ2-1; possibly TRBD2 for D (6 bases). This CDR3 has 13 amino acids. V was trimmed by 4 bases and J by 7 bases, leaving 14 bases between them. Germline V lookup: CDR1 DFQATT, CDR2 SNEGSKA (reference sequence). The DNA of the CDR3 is TGCAGTGCTACCCTAGATGGGGGGAATGAGCAGTTCTTC. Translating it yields CSATLDGGNEQFF.

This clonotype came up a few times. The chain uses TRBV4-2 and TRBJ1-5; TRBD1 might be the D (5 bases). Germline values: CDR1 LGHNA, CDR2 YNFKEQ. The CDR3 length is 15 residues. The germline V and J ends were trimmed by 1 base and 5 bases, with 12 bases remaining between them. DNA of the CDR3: TGTGCCAGCAGCCAAGGAGGGGCGGATGATCAGCCCCAGCATTTT. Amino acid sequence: CASSQGGADDQPQHF.

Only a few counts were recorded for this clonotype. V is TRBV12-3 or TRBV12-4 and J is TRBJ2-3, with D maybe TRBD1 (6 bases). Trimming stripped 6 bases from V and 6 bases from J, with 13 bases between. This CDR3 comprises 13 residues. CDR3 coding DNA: TGTGCCAGCAGCAGGGGAAGCGCCGATACGCAGTATTTT. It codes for CASSRGSADTQYF.

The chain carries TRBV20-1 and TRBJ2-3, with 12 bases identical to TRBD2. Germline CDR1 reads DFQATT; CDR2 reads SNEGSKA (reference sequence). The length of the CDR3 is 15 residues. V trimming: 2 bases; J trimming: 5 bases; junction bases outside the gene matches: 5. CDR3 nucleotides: TGCAGTGCTAGACTAGCGGGGGGGCGAGGAGATACGCAGTATTTT. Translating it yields CSARLAGGRGDTQYF.

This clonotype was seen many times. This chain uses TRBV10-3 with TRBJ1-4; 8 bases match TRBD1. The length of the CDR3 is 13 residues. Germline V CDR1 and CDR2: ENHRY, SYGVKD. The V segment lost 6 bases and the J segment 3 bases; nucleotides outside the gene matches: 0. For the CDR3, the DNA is TGTGCCATCAGGGACAGGGCTAATGAAAAACTGTTTTTT. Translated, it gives CAIRDRANEKLFF.

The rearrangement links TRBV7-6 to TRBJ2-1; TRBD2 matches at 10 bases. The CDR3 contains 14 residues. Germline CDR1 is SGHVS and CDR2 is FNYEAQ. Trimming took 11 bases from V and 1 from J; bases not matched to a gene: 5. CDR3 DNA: TGTGCCGTCACGGGACTAGCGTCCTACAATGAGCAGTTCTTC. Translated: CAVTGLASYNEQFF.

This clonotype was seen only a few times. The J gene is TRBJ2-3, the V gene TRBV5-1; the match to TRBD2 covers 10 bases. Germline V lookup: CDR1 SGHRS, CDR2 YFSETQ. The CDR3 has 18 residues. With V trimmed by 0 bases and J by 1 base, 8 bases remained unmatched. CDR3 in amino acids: CASSLGAASGGRTDTQYF. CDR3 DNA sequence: TGCGCCAGCAGCTTGGGGGCGGCTAGCGGGGGTCGCACAGATACGCAGTATTTT.

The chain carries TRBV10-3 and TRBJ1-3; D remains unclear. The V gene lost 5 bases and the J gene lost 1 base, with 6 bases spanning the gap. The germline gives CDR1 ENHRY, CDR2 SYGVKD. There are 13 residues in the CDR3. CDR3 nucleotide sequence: TGTGCCATCAGTACATCATCTGGAAACACCATATATTTT. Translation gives CAISTSSGNTIYF.

In DNA form, the CDR3 reads TGTGCCAGCAGTTGCCCCGGACAGGAGCACTCCTACGAGCAGTACGTC. Translated, it gives CASSCPGQEHSYEQYV. J is TRBJ2-7 and V is TRBV27; TRBD1 matches 7 bases. CDR1 is MNHEY and CDR2 is SMNVEV in the germline V gene (reference sequence). Unmatched junction bases numbered 9, after V lost 4 bases and J lost 0 bases. This CDR3 has 16 amino acids.

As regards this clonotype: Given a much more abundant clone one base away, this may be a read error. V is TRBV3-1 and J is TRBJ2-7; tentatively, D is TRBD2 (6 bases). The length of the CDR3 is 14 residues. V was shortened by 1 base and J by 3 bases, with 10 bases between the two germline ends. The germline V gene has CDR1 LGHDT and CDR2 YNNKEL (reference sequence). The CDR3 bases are TGTGCCAGCAGCCAAGTGCCGGGAGTCTACGAGCAGTACGTC. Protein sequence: CASSQVPGVYEQYV.

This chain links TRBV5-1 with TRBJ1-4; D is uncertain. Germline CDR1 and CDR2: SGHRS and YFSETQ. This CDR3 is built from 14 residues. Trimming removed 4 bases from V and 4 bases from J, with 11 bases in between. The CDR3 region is CASSPNPYNEKLFF. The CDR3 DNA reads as TGCGCCAGCAGCCCAAACCCATATAATGAAAAACTGTTTTTT.

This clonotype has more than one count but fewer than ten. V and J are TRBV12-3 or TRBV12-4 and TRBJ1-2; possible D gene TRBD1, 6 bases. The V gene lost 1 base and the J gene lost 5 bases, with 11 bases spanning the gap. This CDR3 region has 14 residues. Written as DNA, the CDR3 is TGTGCCAGCAGTTTAGTAGTCAGGGGATATGGCTACACCTTC. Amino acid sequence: CASSLVVRGYGYTF.

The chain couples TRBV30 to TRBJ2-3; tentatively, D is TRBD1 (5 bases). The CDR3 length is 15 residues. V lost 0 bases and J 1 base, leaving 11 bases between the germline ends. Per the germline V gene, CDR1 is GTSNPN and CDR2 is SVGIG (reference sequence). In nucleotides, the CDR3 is TGTGCCTGGAGTGTCCTAGGGGCCGGCACAGATACGCAGTATTTT. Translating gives CAWSVLGAGTDTQYF.

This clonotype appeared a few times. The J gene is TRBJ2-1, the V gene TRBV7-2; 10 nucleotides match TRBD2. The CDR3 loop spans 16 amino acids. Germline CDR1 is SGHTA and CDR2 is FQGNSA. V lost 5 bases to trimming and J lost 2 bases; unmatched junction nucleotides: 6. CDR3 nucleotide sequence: TGTGCCAGCAGCAAAACTAGCGGGGCAACCTACAATGAGCAGTTCTTC. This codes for CASSKTSGATYNEQFF.

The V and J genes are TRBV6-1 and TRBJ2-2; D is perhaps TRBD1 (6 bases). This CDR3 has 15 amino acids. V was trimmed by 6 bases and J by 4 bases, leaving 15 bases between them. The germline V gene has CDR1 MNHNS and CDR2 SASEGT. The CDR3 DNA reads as TGTGCCAGCAGAAAAGGGCAGGGGAGCACCGGGGAGCTGTTTTTT. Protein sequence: CASRKGQGSTGELFF.

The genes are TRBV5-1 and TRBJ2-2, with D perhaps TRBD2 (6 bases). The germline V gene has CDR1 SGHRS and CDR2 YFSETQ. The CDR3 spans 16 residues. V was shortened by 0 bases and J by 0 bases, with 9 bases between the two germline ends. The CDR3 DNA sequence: TGCGCCAGCAGCTTGGAGGTAGCGGCGAACACCGGGGAGCTGTTTTTT. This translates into CASSLEVAANTGELFF.

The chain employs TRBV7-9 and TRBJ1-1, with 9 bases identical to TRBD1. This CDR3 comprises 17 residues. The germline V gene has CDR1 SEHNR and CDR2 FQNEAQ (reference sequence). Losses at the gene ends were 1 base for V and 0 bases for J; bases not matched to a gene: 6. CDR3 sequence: CASSLGRTGALNTEAFF. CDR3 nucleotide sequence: TGTGCCAGCAGCTTAGGACGGACAGGGGCCTTGAACACTGAAGCTTTCTTT.

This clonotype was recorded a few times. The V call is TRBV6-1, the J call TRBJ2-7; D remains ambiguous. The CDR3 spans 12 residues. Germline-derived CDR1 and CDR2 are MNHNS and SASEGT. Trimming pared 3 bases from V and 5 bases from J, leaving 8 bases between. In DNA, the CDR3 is TGTGCCAGCAGTGACGTAGGGAACGAGCAGTACGTC. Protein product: CASSDVGNEQYV.

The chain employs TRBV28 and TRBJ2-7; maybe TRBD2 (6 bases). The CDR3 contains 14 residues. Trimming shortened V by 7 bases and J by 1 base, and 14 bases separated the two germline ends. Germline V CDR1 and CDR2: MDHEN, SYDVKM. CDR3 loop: CASNQPGLSYEQYV. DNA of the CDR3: TGTGCCAGCAACCAGCCGGGACTTTCCTACGAGCAGTACGTC.

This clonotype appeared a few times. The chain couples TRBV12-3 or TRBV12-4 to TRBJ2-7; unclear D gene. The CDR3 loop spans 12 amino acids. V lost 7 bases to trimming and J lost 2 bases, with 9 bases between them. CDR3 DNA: TGTGCCAGCACACCCGCGGCCTACGAGCAGTACGTC. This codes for CASTPAAYEQYV.

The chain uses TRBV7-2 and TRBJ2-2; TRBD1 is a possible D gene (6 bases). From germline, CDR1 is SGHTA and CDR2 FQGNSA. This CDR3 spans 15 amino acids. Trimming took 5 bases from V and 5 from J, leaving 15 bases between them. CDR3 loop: CASSPTGQPTGELFF. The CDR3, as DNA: TGTGCCAGCAGCCCAACCGGACAGCCTACCGGGGAGCTGTTTTTT.

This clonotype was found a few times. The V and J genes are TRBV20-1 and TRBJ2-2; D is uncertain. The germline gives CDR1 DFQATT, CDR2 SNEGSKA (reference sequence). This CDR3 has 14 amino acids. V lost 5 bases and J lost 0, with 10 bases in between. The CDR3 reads CSAGVNANTGELFF. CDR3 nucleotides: TGCAGTGCTGGGGTCAACGCGAACACCGGGGAGCTGTTTTTT.

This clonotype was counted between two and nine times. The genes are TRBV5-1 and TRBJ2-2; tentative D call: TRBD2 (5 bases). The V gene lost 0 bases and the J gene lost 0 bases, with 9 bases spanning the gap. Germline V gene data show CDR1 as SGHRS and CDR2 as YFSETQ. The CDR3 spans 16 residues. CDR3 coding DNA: TGCGCCAGCAGCTTGGATGGACTCACGAACACCGGGGAGCTGTTTTTT. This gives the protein CASSLDGLTNTGELFF.

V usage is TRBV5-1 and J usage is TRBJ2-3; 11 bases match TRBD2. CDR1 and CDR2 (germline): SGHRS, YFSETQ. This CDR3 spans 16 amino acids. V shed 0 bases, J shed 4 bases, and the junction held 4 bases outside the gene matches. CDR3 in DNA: TGCGCCAGCAGCTTGGCCGTAGCGGGGGGGCCAGATACGCAGTATTTT. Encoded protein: CASSLAVAGGPDTQYF. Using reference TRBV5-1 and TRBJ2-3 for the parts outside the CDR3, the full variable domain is KAGVTQTPRYLIKTRGQQVTLSCSPISGHRSVSWYQQTPGQGLQFLFEYFSETQRNKGNFPGRFSGRQFSNSRSEMNVSTLELGDSALYLCASSLAVAGGPDTQYFGPGTRLTVL.